These T cell receptor beta chains were read from a single sample in a study of beta chain features in type 1 diabetes. This table comes from immunoSEQ multiplex PCR, and its TCRdb copy is limited to in-frame clones, with some not included. Among approximately 170,000 clones listed, 7.8% were seen once. The specimen was central memory CD4+ T cells from blood. The receptor set was obtained from a woman aged 40 to 55 with type 1 diabetes. CDR3s include the opening cysteine and the closing phenylalanine or tryptophan. The order of the fields is J gene, D gene, V gene, CDR3 protein. A D gene is named only where the DNA matches it firmly.

>TRBJ2-7|TRBD1|TRBV7-2
CASSLGTGAWYEQYF
>TRBJ2-4|.|TRBV7-3
CASSLEGPSIQYF
>TRBJ1-1|.|TRBV7-9
CASSPGRAEAFF
>TRBJ2-6|.|TRBV29-1
CSVVVVSGANVLTF
>TRBJ1-2|.|TRBV5-1
CASSLTAGNYGYTF
>TRBJ2-7|TRBD2|TRBV6-6
CASSLQGGRYEQYF
>TRBJ1-2|.|TRBV21-1
CASSKRDRGPYGYTF
>TRBJ2-2|.|TRBV12-5
CASGFRGQNTGELFF
>TRBJ2-7|TRBD2|TRBV18
CASSPQAPGGGEQYF
>TRBJ2-7|TRBD2|TRBV15
CATSRDQAGVYEQYF
>TRBJ2-7|TRBD1|TRBV11-2
CASSHGQGGSYEQYF
>TRBJ2-7|.|TRBV5-1
CASSLALGAEQYF
>TRBJ2-2|TRBD2|TRBV5-4
CASSVPQGSGSNTGELFF
>TRBJ1-2|.|TRBV19
CASSIGRRTTNYGYTF